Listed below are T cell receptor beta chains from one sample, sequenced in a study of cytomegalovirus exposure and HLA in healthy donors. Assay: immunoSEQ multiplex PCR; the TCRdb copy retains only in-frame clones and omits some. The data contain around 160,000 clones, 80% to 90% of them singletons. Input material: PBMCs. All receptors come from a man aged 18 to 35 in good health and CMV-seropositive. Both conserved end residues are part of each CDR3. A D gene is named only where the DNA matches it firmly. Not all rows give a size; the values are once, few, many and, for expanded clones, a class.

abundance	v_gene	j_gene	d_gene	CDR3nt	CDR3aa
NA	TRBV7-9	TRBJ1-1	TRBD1	TGTGCCAGCAGCTCGACCCTGGGCAGGGGGTATATCGGCACTGAAGCTTTCTTT	CASSSTLGRGYIGTEAFF
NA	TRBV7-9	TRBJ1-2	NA	TGTGCCAGCAGCGATCGACAGCTTTCCATCTATGGCTACACCTTC	CASSDRQLSIYGYTF
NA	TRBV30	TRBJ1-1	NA	TGTGGGGGGGAAAGTTTGGAAAAAACTGAAGCTTTCTTT	CGGESLEKTEAFF
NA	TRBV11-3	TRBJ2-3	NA	TGTGCCAGCAGCCAGACAGGCACAGATACGCAGTATTTT	CASSQTGTDTQYF
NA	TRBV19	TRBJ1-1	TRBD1	TGTGCCAGTAGTCCCGGACAGGCGGTGAACACTGAAGCTTTCTTT	CASSPGQAVNTEAFF
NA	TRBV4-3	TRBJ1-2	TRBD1	TGCGCCAGCAGCCGGGGACAGAGCTATGGCTACACCTTC	CASSRGQSYGYTF
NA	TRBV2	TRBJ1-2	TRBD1	TGTGCCAGCAGAGCCGGGACAGGGGCTGGCTACACCTTC	CASRAGTGAGYTF
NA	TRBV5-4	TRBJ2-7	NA	TGTGCCAGCAGTGGGAGGGGGATCTTCTACGAGCAGTACTTC	CASSGRGIFYEQYF
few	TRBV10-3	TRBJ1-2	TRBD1	TGTGCCATCAGGGACAGGGGTTCGGGGCTTTATGGCTACACCTTC	CAIRDRGSGLYGYTF
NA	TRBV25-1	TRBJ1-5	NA	TGTGCCAGCAGTGAATTCGGGGTGAATCAGCCCCAGCATTTT	CASSEFGVNQPQHF
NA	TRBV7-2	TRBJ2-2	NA	TGTGCCAGCAGCTTAGTATACACCGGGGAGCTGTTTTTT	CASSLVYTGELFF
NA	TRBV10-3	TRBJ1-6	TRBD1	TGTGCCATCAGCGTTGGACAGGGAGGGGATTCACCCCTCCACTTT	CAISVGQGGDSPLHF
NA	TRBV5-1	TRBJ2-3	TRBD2	TGCGCCAGCAGCTTGGAGGTAGCGGGACCTAGCACAGATACGCAGTATTTT	CASSLEVAGPSTDTQYF